Included here is one TCR beta chain sequence, with context. This clone has only a few counts. Its antigen is not yet known. Per-base qualities were not stored, and no clone one base away is much larger. For CDR1 and CDR2, the germline V gene lists MNHEY and SVGAGI. Measured from the cysteine to the phenylalanine, the CDR3 is 11 residues long. CDR3 DNA is the only sequence kept; it has 33 bases, read in frame from the first base. For this chain, trimming is 8 bases at the V end and 10 bases at the J end, and the number of junction bases without a gene match is 6. The immunoSEQ assay was applied to genomic DNA to generate the TCR beta chain sequences. Regarding the original processing steps: CDR3 sequences that did not begin with the conserved framework cysteine at position 104 were removed by hand. To get clonality, the normalized Shannon's Diversity Index was subtracted from one, giving values from 0 (maximal diversity) to 1 (oligoclonal). Chi-squared comparison-of-proportions tests were used to check whether the frequency of the same CDR3 differed between samples, for example brain versus blood. Public clonotypes were identified by searching immuneACCESS, and similarity to known antiviral clonotypes was assessed with the VDJdb browser. In its TCRdb copy, this immuneACCESS table keeps in-frame sequences only and misses some clones. Where compared with another copy, unresolved V genes explain less than half of these, and the others have no known cause. V, J and clone size were drawn from that table, and D and trimming were deduced from the DNA. The sample yields fewer than 50,000 clones; 80% to 95% were counted once. The leading ten clones occupy roughly 6.5% of the sample.

The data are from a study of brain T cells in children with intractable seizures (dated by TCRdb to the early 2020s). For the study in its entirety: A NanoString immunology panel was first used to screen resected brain tissue from roughly 53 pediatric epilepsy surgery cases for immune gene transcripts. Among the roughly 12 selected surgery cases, pre-surgery blood was additionally sequenced for eight, leaving four cases with brain tissue only.

The study at large found these results: Because pre- and post-surgery blood were sequenced to different depths, clones absent from the pre-surgery sample may reflect undersampling. Viral specificity was inferred solely from CDR3 sequence similarity, and the HCMV serostatus of the patients was not known.

The time point label here, explained by the study, means: resected brain tissue, or blood drawn just prior to surgery. The surgery cases with the highest brain T cell transcript signatures were chosen for TCR beta chain sequencing of brain tissue, and also of blood when blood was available. Patients had been treated with at least one anti-epileptic drug before surgery. TCR-sequenced patients were children with drug-resistant epilepsy due to tuberous sclerosis complex, focal cortical dysplasia, Rasmussen encephalitis or hemimegalencephaly. The Monarch genomic DNA purification kit was used to extract bulk genomic DNA from unsorted brain tissue and whole blood.

This sample comprised peripheral blood, obtained at surgery. The V gene is TRBV6-5 and the J gene is TRBJ1-1; 8 bases in the junction line up with TRBD1. The sequence derives from a girl aged 2-9 years with tuberous sclerosis and intractable seizures. The CDR3 region reads CASSEQGVAFF. The sequenced DNA is TGTGCCAGCTCTGAACAGGGGGTAGCTTTCTTT.